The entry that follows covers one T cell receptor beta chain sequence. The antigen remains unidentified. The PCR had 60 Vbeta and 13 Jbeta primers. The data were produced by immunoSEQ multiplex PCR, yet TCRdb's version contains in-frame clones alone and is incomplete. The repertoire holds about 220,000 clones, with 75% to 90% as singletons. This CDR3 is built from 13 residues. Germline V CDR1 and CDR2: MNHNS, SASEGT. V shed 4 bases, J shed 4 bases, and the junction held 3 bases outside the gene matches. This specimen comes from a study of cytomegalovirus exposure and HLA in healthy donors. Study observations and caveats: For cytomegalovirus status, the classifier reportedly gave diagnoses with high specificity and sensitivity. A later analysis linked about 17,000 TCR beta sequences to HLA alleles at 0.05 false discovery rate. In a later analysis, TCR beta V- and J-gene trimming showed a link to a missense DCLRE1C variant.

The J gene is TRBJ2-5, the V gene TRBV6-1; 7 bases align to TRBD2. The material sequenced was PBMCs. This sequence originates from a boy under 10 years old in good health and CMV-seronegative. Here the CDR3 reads CASSVGEGETQYF. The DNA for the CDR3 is TGTGCCAGCAGTGTTGGGGAGGGAGAGACCCAGTACTTC.